The T cell receptor (beta chain) under discussion was sequenced for a study of blood T cell repertoires in COVID-19. Study as a whole: Acute and convalescent COVID-19 samples came from the United States, Italy and Spain.

How the authors handled the data: From reference gene primer amplification, estimates of nucleated cell counts were derived. Clones were sequenced by immunoSEQ multiplex PCR, and TCRdb holds only the in-frame ones, with some missing. The DNA gave D and trimming, while V, J and clone size come from that table. This sample has about 290,000 clones, with about 90% found just once. Enrollment of patients from Seattle took place during active infection, with longitudinal follow-up. Sequenced input: peripheral blood. The receptor comes from a woman between 25 and 40 years old with COVID-19, enrolled during active disease.

The DNA for the CDR3 is TGTGCCAGCAGCCAGCCCGGGTGGTTCTCTGGAAACACCATATATTTT. This translates into CASSQPGWFSGNTIYF. The chain links TRBV3-1 (or the pseudogene TRBV3-2) to TRBJ1-3; D not certain. The V and J ends lost 3 bases and 0 bases respectively, with 12 bases between them. This CDR3 is 16 amino acids long. CDR1 and CDR2 (germline): LGHDT, YNNKEL (reference sequence).